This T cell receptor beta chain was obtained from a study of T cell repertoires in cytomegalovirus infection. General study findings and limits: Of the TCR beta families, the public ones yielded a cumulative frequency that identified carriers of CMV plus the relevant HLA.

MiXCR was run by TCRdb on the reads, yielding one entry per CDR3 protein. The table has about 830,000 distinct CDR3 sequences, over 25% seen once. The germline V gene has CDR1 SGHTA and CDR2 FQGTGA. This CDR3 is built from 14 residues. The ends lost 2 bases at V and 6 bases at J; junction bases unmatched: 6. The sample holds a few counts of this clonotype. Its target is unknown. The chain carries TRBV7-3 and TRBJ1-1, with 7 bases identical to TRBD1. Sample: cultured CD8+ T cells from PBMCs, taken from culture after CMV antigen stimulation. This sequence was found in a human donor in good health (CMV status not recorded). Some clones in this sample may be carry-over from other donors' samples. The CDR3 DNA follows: TGTGCCAGCAGCTTAGAAAGGGGGCATGCTGAAGCTTTCTTT. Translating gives CASSLERGHAEAFF. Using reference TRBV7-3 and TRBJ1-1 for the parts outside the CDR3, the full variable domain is GAGVSQTPSNKVTEKGKYVELRCDPISGHTALYWYRQSLGQGPEFLIYFQGTGAADDSGLPNDRFFAVRPEGSVSTLKIQRTERGDSAVYLCASSLERGHAEAFFGQGTRLTVV.